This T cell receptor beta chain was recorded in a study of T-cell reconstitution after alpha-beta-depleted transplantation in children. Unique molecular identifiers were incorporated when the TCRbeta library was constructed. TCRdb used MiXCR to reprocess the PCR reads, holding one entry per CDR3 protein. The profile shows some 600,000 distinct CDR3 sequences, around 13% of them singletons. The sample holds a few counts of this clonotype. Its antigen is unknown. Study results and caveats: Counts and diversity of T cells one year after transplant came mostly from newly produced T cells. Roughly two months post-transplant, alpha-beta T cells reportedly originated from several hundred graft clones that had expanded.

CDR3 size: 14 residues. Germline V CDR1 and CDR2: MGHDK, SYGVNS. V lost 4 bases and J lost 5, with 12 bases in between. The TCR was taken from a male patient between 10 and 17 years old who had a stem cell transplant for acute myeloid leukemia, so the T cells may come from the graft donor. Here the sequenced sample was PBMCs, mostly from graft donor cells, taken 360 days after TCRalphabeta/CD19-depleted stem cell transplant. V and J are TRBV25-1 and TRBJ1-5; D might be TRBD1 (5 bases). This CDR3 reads CASSGSGPDQPQHF. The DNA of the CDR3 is TGTGCCAGCAGTGGATCAGGGCCGGATCAGCCCCAGCATTTT.